This TCR beta chain emerged from a study of T cell changes during pregnancy in multiple sclerosis. V gave up 6 bases and J gave up 8 bases; unmatched junction bases: 6. CDR1 is SGHAT and CDR2 is FQNNGV in the germline V gene. The CDR3 extends over 13 amino acids. TCRdb keeps only in-frame clones here, not all; method: immunoSEQ multiplex PCR. This sample has around 99,000 clones, with approximately 92% found just once. The source of this sequence is a female donor with multiple sclerosis, enrolled in a pregnancy study. The sequences come from peripheral blood, collected in the first trimester of pregnancy. The V and J genes are TRBV11-2 and TRBJ2-1; 8 bases line up with TRBD1. The CDR3 DNA reads as TGTGCCAGCAGATTGGACAGGGTTGATGAGCAGTTCTTC. It encodes CASRLDRVDEQFF.